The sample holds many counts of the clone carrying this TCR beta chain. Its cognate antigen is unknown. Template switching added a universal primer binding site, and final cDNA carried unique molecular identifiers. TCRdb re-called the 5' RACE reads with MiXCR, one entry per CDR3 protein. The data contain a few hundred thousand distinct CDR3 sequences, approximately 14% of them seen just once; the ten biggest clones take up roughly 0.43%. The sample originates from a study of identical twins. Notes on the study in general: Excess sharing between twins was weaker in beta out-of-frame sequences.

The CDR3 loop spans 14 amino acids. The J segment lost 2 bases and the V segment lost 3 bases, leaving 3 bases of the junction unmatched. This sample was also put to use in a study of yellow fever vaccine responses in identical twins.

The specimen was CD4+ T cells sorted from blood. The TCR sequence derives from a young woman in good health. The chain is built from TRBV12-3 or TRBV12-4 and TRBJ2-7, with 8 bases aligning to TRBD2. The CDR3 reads CASSLAGGPYEQYV. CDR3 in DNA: TGTGCCAGCAGTTTGGCGGGGGGCCCCTACGAGCAGTACGTC.